The 8 T cell receptor beta chains listed next were all sequenced from one sample in a study of cytomegalovirus exposure and HLA in healthy donors. This PCR relied on a set of 60 Vbeta primers and 13 Jbeta primers. This table comes from immunoSEQ multiplex PCR, and its TCRdb copy is limited to in-frame clones, with some not included. The table shows roughly 200,000 clones, with about 70% occurring only once. The sample was PBMCs. The receptors originated from a man aged 40-55 years in good health and CMV-seropositive.

This clone appeared a single time. The rearrangement links TRBV5-1 to TRBJ1-1; 9 bases fit TRBD1. After removal of 4 bases from V and 5 bases from J, the junction contained 9 bases not matched to a gene. The CDR3 is 15 amino acids. The germline V gene encodes CDR1 SGHRS and CDR2 YFSETQ. For the CDR3, the DNA is TGCGCCAGCAGCCCTGAAGGACAGGGGAGGACTGAAGCTTTCTTT. Translating it yields CASSPEGQGRTEAFF.

The J gene is TRBJ2-7, the V gene TRBV2, with 8 bases that match TRBD2. There are 19 residues in the CDR3. V dropped 0 bases and J dropped 0; count of bases not matched to a gene: 13. Germline loops: CDR1 SNHLY, CDR2 FYNNEI. The DNA for the CDR3 is TGTGCCAGCAGTGAAGCAGTAGCCAGCGGGGGCCTTCCCTCCTACGAGCAGTACTTC. This gives the protein CASSEAVASGGLPSYEQYF.

J is TRBJ1-6 and V is TRBV5-1; D not certain. This CDR3 comprises 15 residues. CDR1 and CDR2 from the germline V gene are SGHRS and YFSETQ. Trimming removed 7 bases from V and 8 bases from J, with 19 bases in between. The CDR3 loop is CASQARGNPDSPLHF. CDR3 sequence (DNA): TGCGCCAGCCAGGCCCGCGGGAATCCCGATTCACCCCTCCACTTT.

The chain recombines TRBV4-1 with TRBJ2-7; TRBD2 matches 7 bases. Germline CDR1 MGHRA, CDR2 YSYEKL. V dropped 1 base and J dropped 2; count of bases not matched to a gene: 8. This CDR3 contains 16 residues. The CDR3, as DNA: TGCGCCAGCAGCCAAGTTCATGGGGGGGAAACCTACGAGCAGTACTTC. This gives the protein CASSQVHGGETYEQYF.

The chain couples TRBV5-1 to TRBJ2-5; 10 nucleotides agree with TRBD2. The germline CDR1 and CDR2 sequences are SGHRS and YFSETQ. J was trimmed by 4 bases and V by 2 bases; bases with no gene match: 5. The CDR3 extends over 15 amino acids. Here the CDR3 DNA reads TGCGCCAGCAGCTTAAGCGGGGGGGTTGGAGAGACCCAGTACTTC. Translation gives CASSLSGGVGETQYF.

A few counts support this clone. The rearrangement uses TRBV27 and TRBJ1-2; TRBD1 might be the D (5 bases). This CDR3 has 13 amino acids. Trimming removed 6 bases at V and 0 bases at J, with 8 bases between. CDR1 MNHEY and CDR2 SMNVEV come from the germline V gene (reference sequence). CDR3: CASRDTANYGYTF. The CDR3 DNA reads as TGTGCCAGCAGGGACACGGCTAACTATGGCTACACCTTC.

The rearrangement joins TRBV2 to TRBJ1-3; D gene uncertain. Germline-derived CDR1 and CDR2 are SNHLY and FYNNEI. The CDR3 has 11 residues. V lost 9 bases to trimming and J lost 4 bases, with 7 bases between them. The CDR3 coding sequence is TGTGCCAGTTGGCGGGGAAACACCATATATTTT. Protein: CASWRGNTIYF.

The table lists this clone with a few counts. V is TRBV6-1 and J is TRBJ1-2, with unresolved D. Germline lookup yields CDR1 MNHNS and CDR2 SASEGT. Trimming removed 0 bases from V and 6 bases from J, with 14 bases in between. There are 15 residues in the CDR3. The CDR3 here is CASSEAARPKDGYTF. The CDR3 DNA is TGTGCCAGCAGTGAAGCGGCCAGGCCTAAGGATGGCTACACCTTC.